The clone carrying this T cell receptor beta chain was seen many times. Its antigen is not known. This entry comes from a study of T cells in Graves' hyperthyroidism and ophthalmopathy. Clinical Activity Scores of at least 3, NOSPECS grades of at least 4 and durations under 3 months characterized ophthalmopathy patients. Lactation, pregnancy, other autoimmune disease or uncontrolled infection excluded patients. Study findings and constraints: A model of 13 V-J features distinguished ophthalmopathy from stable hyperthyroidism.

Germline CDR1 is GTSNPN and CDR2 is SVGIG (reference sequence). With 2 bases clipped from V and 9 bases from J, the junction kept 9 bases outside the gene matches. This CDR3 region has 13 residues. RNA transcripts yielded amplified TCR beta CDR3 regions. Using the HTBI primer set, a first-round RT-PCR was run on the TCR CDR3. TCRdb re-analysed the multiplex PCR reads in MiXCR, keeping a single row per CDR3 protein. The sample holds 640,000 or so distinct CDR3 sequences, 12% to 15% seen once. This TCR was recovered from a woman aged 18-29 years with Graves' ophthalmopathy. Sequencing used blood. The chain uses TRBV30 and TRBJ2-5; 7 positions match TRBD1. DNA of the CDR3: TGTGCCTGGAGTAGGGGACAGCTCGGGGCCCAGTACTTC. Translating it yields CAWSRGQLGAQYF. Full variable domain (rest looked up from reference TRBV30 and TRBJ2-5): SQTIHQWPATLVQPVGSPLSLECTVEGTSNPNLYWYRQAAGRGLQLLFYSVGIGQISSEVPQNLSASRPQDRQFILSSKKLLLSDSGFYLCAWSRGQLGAQYFGPGTRLLVL.